This TCR beta chain appears in the sequencing data of a study of blood T cells in healthy people across ages. A J-beta primer mix and a sample-barcoded 5' primer were used in a second PCR of about 7 to 11 cycles. TCRdb called the 5' RACE reads again in MiXCR, with one record for every CDR3 protein. The sample lists some 1.4 million distinct CDR3 sequences; roughly 45% were seen once. The study, taken as a whole, reports: A roughly linear fall in TCR beta diversity per million T cells was seen with increasing age. With unsorted PBMCs, a conclusive comparison of naive versus antigen-experienced cells was not possible. Estimates of diversity drawn from one million T cells were considered underestimates.

V was shortened by 1 base and J by 1 base, with 12 bases between the two germline ends. The CDR3 has 16 residues. CDR1 is SGHTS, CDR2 YDEGEE, per germline. On this clonotype itself: Its antigen is currently unknown.

This TCR came from a woman aged 18-35 years in good health. This sequence joins TRBV5-8 and TRBJ2-1; D is possibly TRBD2 (6 bases). The sequencing input was blood. The DNA of the CDR3 is TGTGCCAGCAGCTTGAATCGGGGGTGGTCCTACAATGAGCAGTTCTTC. Translation gives CASSLNRGWSYNEQFF.